This T cell receptor beta chain was found in a study of cytomegalovirus exposure and HLA in healthy donors (TCRdb year 2017). For context, the study as a whole: An earlier analysis of roughly 630 of the donors reported 276 Gb of sequence data and roughly 110 million unique TCR beta sequences from some 180 million T cells. An early release covering roughly 580 HLA-typed donors comprised approximately 300 gigabases of sequencing data and 85 million or so unique TCR sequences. Of the 350 to 450 genotyped donors, 75% to 85% were placed in the genetic ancestry cluster associated with self-reported Caucasian donors. The study aimed to test whether cataloging public T cell receptors could reveal signatures of past pathogen exposure. The study profiled the T cell repertoires of fewer than 850 subjects by immunosequencing and related them to cytomegalovirus serostatus. A separate validation cohort of roughly 130 different subjects was used in addition to the roughly 670-subject first cohort. To predict cytomegalovirus infection status, the study combined high-throughput TCR immunosequencing, statistical association of individual TCRs with disease status, and machine learning. A later analysis re-analyzed previously published TCR beta repertoires from approximately 700 donors and added high-resolution HLA genotyping to study TCR occurrence patterns. In the later analysis, no new phenotypic data were used to find candidate immune exposures; instead, reliance was placed on TCR beta sequences and their occurrence across donors. An earlier analysis of roughly 580 of the donors used high-throughput TCR beta sequencing to judge whether each TCR beta V gene segment behaved as functional or pseudogenic. Donor age, sex, ethnicity and CMV serostatus were compiled alongside the repertoire data. A later genetic analysis took genome-wide SNP genotypes for about 55% of the roughly 700 donors and used that subset as a discovery cohort. All discovery cohort repertoires had been generated on a single sequencing platform. Class I and class II HLA loci were covered by the typing at four-digit resolution. Typing coverage varied by locus: roughly 620-630 donors for A, B, C, DRB1 and DQB1; more than 500 for DQA1; some 610 for DPA1; roughly 450 for DPB1. Because of strong linkage in the cohort, four to six DR-DQ haplotypes were treated as single units for association and clustering. Across roughly 420 genotyped donors of the cohort, an average of about 240,000 unique TCR beta nucleotide sequences per donor were sequenced, and 15% to 20% of those sequences were non-productive. Study-level results and caveats: At a false discovery rate of 0.05, a later analysis linked 15,000 to 20,000 TCR beta sequences to specific HLA alleles. When HLA alleles, especially DR and DQ, strongly co-occurred, TCR associations were difficult to assign to individual alleles. According to a later genetic analysis, donors in an Asian-associated ancestry cluster had fewer N-insertions in productive TCRs than the roughly 670-donor mean. In this cohort, only TCR beta chains were sequenced, and detectable features were limited by the absence of alpha or paired-chain data. Several of the top co-occurrence clusters appeared to be linked to parvovirus B19, influenza, CMV and Epstein-Barr virus, according to a later analysis. A cluster of highly shared sequence variants was judged likely to represent a technical artifact of the sequencing pipeline. Immune exposure information for the cohort was limited to CMV serostatus. According to the authors, the approach could potentially be generalized to other disease states and immunological phenotypes. A few of the identified cytomegalovirus-associated TCR beta chains were confirmed in vitro to be specific for cytomegalovirus antigens. Compared with equally common non-associated chains, HLA-associated TCR beta chains in a later analysis were more clonally expanded and had lower generation probabilities. A later analysis found that most CMV-associated TCR beta chains appeared HLA-restricted, with HLA associations seemingly driven largely by CMV exposure. Correlated functional status among segregating V segments might reflect linkage disequilibrium, but an unknown experimental factor could not be ruled out. Because counts were too low, some 17 rarely observed V segments, including chromosome 9 orphons, were left out of the earlier analysis of 500 to 650 of the donors. Sequencing depth was assumed to be roughly uniform across donors in the presence/absence analyses, though that assumption may not hold. While some public TCRs were present in many individuals, most TCR sequences turned up only very rarely across donors. In a later analysis, the rate of TCR association differed among HLA loci, with DRB1 alleles having the most associated TCRs and HLA-C alleles having the fewest. The study gave a list of under 200 TCR beta chains associated with cytomegalovirus. An earlier analysis of approximately 500 of the donors showed that most TCR beta V segments appeared in productive rearrangements either about 90% or about 30% of the time, which broadly matched IMGT annotations. Because HLA typing was unavailable for some donors at each locus, only the typed subset was used in association tests. Some IMGT-functional V segments, including TRBV6-2 and TRBV6-3, could not be told apart with the 87-base-pair reads, so those segments were excluded. An association between a missense DCLRE1C variant and V-gene and J-gene trimming of TCR beta chains was found in a later genetic analysis and replicated in an independent cohort. Cytomegalovirus status was reported to be diagnosed by the classifier with high specificity and sensitivity in both the original and validation cohorts. A further reported finding was that TCR beta sequences accurately predicted the HLA-A and HLA-B alleles for most subjects in the first cohort.

The CDR3 measures 14 amino acids from cysteine to phenylalanine. CDR3 DNA is the only sequence kept; it has 42 bases, read in frame from the first base. V is cut by 8 bases and J by 6 bases, and the space between the germline ends is 17 bases. The germline V gene gives CDR1 as MDHEN and CDR2 as SYDVKM. Libraries were built with the immunoSEQ multiplex PCR assay. The multiplex PCR relied on a mix of 60 forward primers for TCR Vbeta segments and 13 reverse primers for TCR Jbeta segments. A multiplex PCR assay on genomic DNA amplified the CDR3 region of rearranged TCR beta genes. On the Illumina HiSeq System, the amplified TCR beta libraries were sequenced as 87-base-pair reads. The study's processing was this. In a later analysis, about 80 million unique TCR beta chains were counted across the 500 to 700 repertoires, and roughly 11 million of these chains were shared by at least two donors. A nearest-neighbor algorithm error-corrected the raw reads and collapsed the reads into unique sequences, merging closely related sequences to remove PCR and sequencing errors. CDR3 sequences were aligned to IMGT reference sequences to assign V, D and J gene segments. For a sequence to be retained, a match of at least six nucleotides to both a V gene segment and a J gene segment was required. A rearrangement counted as productive if the CDR3 had no stop codons and remained in frame with V and J, and every other rearrangement counted as non-productive. Following IMGT convention, CDR3 was defined as the stretch from the second conserved V-encoded cysteine up to the conserved J-encoded phenylalanine. The earlier analysis of about 590 of the donors excluded sequences that lacked an unambiguous match to a single V gene segment. In an earlier analysis of several hundred of the donors, V segments were called functional above 56.7% productive rearrangements and were called segregating when the between-donor standard deviation exceeded 5%. A statistical classification framework was built for diagnosing cytomegalovirus status from the catalog of TCR beta chain sequences. V and J gene assignment, in a later analysis, came from comparing TCR nucleotide sequences with IMGT/GENE-DB human TR gene sequences. A later analysis assigned CDR3 sequences and most-parsimonious VDJ recombination scenarios with the TCRdist pipeline. In a later analysis, every TCR beta chain was defined by the combination of its CDR3 amino acid sequence and its V-gene family, and reads without a unique V-gene family were dropped. As a way to deal with suspected cross-contamination and a sequencing artifact, a later analysis dropped roughly 600 nucleotide sequences that were highly shared and had low generation probability. In a later analysis, a clonal expansion index for each public chain was calculated from normalized within-repertoire ranks of inferred template counts. A later analysis computed generation probabilities with a VDJ recombination model fitted to out-of-frame rearrangements, and checked the results against IGoR. In a later analysis, hypergeometric tests were used to score TCR-TCR, TCR-HLA and TCR-CMV co-occurrence, with a repertoire-size bias correction applied to TCR pairs. False discovery rates were estimated in a later analysis by permuting HLA or CMV assignments 20 times. A later analysis grouped co-occurring TCRs with DBSCAN, adding TCRdist sequence similarity when clustering within HLA-allele-positive subsets. Co-occurrence clustering excluded repertoires with fewer than 30,000 or more than 120,000 public chains, plus five with anomalous nucleotide sharing. TCRdb carries this immuneACCESS record with in-frame sequences only. Its versions omit some clonotypes, under half of them owing to an unresolved V gene in the studies checked, with the rest unexplained. Clonal size and the V and J genes are those of that table, whereas D and trimming came from the DNA. The sample table records under 75,000 clones; around 86% of these occur just once. Just under 2% of the sample belongs to the ten largest clones.

With respect to this clone: Its cognate antigen has yet to be identified. The sample holds no much larger clone one base away, and base qualities are not on file.

The cohort was made up of approximately 670 healthy bone marrow donors. All cohort members were sampled while nominally healthy, although unrecorded immune exposures were likely present. The donor tested CMV seronegative, placing the donor among the 350 or so seronegative members of the cohort. Each donor provided a peripheral blood sample, and peripheral blood mononuclear cells were used for TCR beta sequencing. The Qiagen DNeasy Blood Extraction Kit was used to extract genomic DNA from the blood cell samples. The sequencing sample was made of PBMCs. This TCR derives from a woman in her 30s in good health and CMV-seronegative. The chain is made from TRBV28 and TRBJ1-5, with no D gene named confidently. The nucleotide sequence reads as follows: TGTGCCAGCCTTGGTATGGTGCGGCCTCAGCCCCAGCATTTT. This is translated as CASLGMVRPQPQHF.